One and the same sample provided the 3 T cell receptor beta chains below, sequenced in a study of T-cell memory formation after mild COVID-19. TCRdb re-analysed the 5' RACE reads in MiXCR, keeping a single row per CDR3 protein. The repertoire has 450,000 to 650,000 distinct CDR3 sequences, over 15% of them found once; the top ten carry 12%. The source material was PBMCs or a T cell subset sorted from them (not recorded which). The receptors shown here come from an adult woman who had mild COVID-19 (a few samples of this study predate the infection). Cell type and time point are not known.

There are many counts of this clonotype. The rearrangement joins TRBV20-1 to TRBJ2-7; 11 nucleotides agree with TRBD1. The CDR3 totals 15 residues. Germline loops: CDR1 DFQATT, CDR2 SNEGSKA (reference sequence). The V gene end was trimmed by 5 bases and the J gene end by 2 bases; junction bases not matched to a gene: 8. The DNA of the CDR3 is TGCAGTGCTCCCGGGACAGGGGGTTTAGCCTACGAGCAGTACTTC. It codes for CSAPGTGGLAYEQYF.

Of note for this clonotype: At one end the junction does not follow the germline gene, possibly because of a read error. The gene calls are TRBV24-1 and TRBJ2-2; TRBD2 is a possible D gene (6 bases). CDR3 size: 16 residues. From germline, CDR1 is KGHDR and CDR2 SFDVKD. CDR3 region: CATSGAGRKNTRELFF. CDR3 nucleotide sequence: TGTGCCACCAGTGGGGCGGGACGCAAGAACACCAGGGAGCTGTTTTTT.

This clonotype appeared many times. The J gene is TRBJ2-3, the V gene TRBV7-3, with 8 nucleotides matching TRBD2. Trimming at V came to 5 bases and at J to 1 base, leaving 5 bases not matched to a gene. The CDR3 has 15 amino acids. Germline CDR1 SGHTA, CDR2 FQGTGA. The CDR3 nucleotides read TGTGCCAGCAGCGCCGGGAGGGGAGGCACAGATACGCAGTATTTT. This codes for CASSAGRGGTDTQYF.